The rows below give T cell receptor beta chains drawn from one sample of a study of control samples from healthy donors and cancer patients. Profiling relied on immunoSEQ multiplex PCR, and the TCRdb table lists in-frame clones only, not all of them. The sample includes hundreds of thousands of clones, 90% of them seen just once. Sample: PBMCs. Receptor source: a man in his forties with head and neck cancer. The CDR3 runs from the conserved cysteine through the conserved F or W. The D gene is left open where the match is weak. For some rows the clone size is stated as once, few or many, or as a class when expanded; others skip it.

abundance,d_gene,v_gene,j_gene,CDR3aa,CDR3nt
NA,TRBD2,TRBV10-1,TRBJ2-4,CASSENSGLAGENIQYF,TGCGCCAGCAGTGAGAACTCGGGACTAGCGGGAGAAAACATTCAGTACTTC
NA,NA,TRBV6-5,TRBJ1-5,CASSRTERSNQPQHF,TGTGCCAGCAGTAGGACCGAGAGGAGCAATCAGCCCCAGCATTTT
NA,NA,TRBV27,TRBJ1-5,CASSFTRGDQPQHF,TGTGCCAGCAGCTTCACTAGAGGGGATCAGCCCCAGCATTTT
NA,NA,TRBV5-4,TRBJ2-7,CASSLATQGYEQYF,TGTGCCAGCAGCTTGGCAACACAGGGCTACGAGCAGTACTTC
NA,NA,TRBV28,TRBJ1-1,CASSGVGMGNTEAFF,TGTGCCAGCAGTGGGGTTGGGATGGGGAACACTGAAGCTTTCTTT
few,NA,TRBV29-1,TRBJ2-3,CSVEVYRDTDTQYF,TGCAGCGTTGAAGTCTATCGGGACACAGATACGCAGTATTTT
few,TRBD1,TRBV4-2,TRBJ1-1,CASSQTGGDTEAFF,TGTGCCAGCAGCCAGACAGGGGGGGACACTGAAGCTTTCTTT
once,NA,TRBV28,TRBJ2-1,CASSSPTGEQFF,TGTGCCAGCAGTTCCCCGACCGGGGAGCAGTTCTTC
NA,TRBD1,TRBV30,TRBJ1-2,CAWSVQGAFGYTF,TGTGCCTGGAGTGTTCAGGGGGCGTTTGGCTACACCTTC
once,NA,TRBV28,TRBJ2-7,CASSLRALTYEQYF,TGTGCCAGCAGTTTACGAGCGTTAACCTACGAGCAGTACTTC
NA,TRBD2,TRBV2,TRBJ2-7,CASRPGGYEQYF,TGTGCCAGCAGGCCGGGAGGCTACGAGCAGTACTTC
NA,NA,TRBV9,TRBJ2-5,CASSGPNTYETQYF,TGTGCCAGCAGCGGGCCTAACACCTATGAGACCCAGTACTTC
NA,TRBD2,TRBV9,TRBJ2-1,CASSVVSGGLSNEQFF,TGTGCCAGCAGCGTAGTTAGCGGGGGGCTGAGCAATGAGCAGTTCTTC
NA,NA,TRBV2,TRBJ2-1,CASSEKSGVVNEQFF,TGTGCCAGCAGTGAAAAGAGCGGAGTGGTCAATGAGCAGTTCTTC